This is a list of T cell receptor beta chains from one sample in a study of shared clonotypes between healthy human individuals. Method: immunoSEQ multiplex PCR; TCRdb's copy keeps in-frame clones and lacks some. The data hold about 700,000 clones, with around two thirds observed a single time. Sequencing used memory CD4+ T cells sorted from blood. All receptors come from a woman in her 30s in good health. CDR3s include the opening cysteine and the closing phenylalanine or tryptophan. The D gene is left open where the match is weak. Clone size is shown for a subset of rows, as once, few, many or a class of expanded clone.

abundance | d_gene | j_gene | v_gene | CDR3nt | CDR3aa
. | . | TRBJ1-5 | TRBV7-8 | TGTGCCAGCAGCTCGTTACAGGGTCCCAATCAGCCCCAGCATTTT | CASSSLQGPNQPQHF
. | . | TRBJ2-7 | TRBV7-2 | TGTGCCAGCAGATGGACCCCGAGCTCCTACGAGCAGTACTTC | CASRWTPSSYEQYF
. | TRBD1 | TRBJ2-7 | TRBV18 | TGTGCCAGCTCACCTAGACAGGGTGTGTACGAGCAGTACTTC | CASSPRQGVYEQYF
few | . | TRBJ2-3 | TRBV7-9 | TGTGCCAGCAGCTTAAGTGGCACAGATACGCAGTATTTT | CASSLSGTDTQYF
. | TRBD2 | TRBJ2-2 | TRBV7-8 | TGTGCCAGCAGCTTTGAGGCGGGAGGGAACACCGGGGAGCTGTTTTTT | CASSFEAGGNTGELFF
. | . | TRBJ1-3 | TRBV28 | TGTGCCAGCAGGACAACAGCTGGAAACACCATATATTTT | CASRTTAGNTIYF
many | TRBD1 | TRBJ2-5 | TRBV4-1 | TGCGCCAGCAGCCAAGAGCGGGCATCAGGGACAGGGGAAGAGACCCAGTACTTC | CASSQERASGTGEETQYF
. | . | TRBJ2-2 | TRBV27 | TGTGCCAGCAGTTCTAGACAAACGAACACCGGGGAGCTGTTTTTT | CASSSRQTNTGELFF
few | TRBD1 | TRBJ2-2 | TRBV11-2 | TGTGCCAGCAGCTTAGATCTGGGGGACAGGGGGCTTACCGGGGAGCTGTTTTTT | CASSLDLGDRGLTGELFF
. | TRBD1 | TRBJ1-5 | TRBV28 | TGTGCCAGCAGTTTCCGACAGGGGGCAGGAGCCCAGCATTTT | CASSFRQGAGAQHF
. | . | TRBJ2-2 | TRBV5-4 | TGTGCCAGCAGCTCCCCTGTAGCGCCCGGGGAGCTGTTTTTT | CASSSPVAPGELFF
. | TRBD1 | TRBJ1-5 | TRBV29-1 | TGCAGCGTCGCCCCAGGGGGAGCAAATCAGCCCCAGCATTTT | CSVAPGGANQPQHF
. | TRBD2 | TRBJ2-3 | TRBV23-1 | TGCGCCAGCAAGACTAGCGGGAGTTACACAGATACGCAGTATTTT | CASKTSGSYTDTQYF
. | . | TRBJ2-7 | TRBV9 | TGTGCCAGCAGCGTAGGAGGGAGTGGTTACGAGCAGTACTTC | CASSVGGSGYEQYF
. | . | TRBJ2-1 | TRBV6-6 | TGTGCCAGCAGTCCACCCGGGACTGCCAATGGAGAGCAGTTCTTC | CASSPPGTANGEQFF
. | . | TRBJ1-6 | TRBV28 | TGTGCCAGCACCACTGCTGACTGGGGGTATTCACCCCTCCACTTT | CASTTADWGYSPLHF
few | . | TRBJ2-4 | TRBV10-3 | TGTGCCATCAGTGAGTTTAGGGACATAGCCAAAAACATTCAGTACTTC | CAISEFRDIAKNIQYF
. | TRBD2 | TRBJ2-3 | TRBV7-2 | TGTGCCAGCAGACGAGGGACTAGCGGGAGCACAGATACGCAGTATTTT | CASRRGTSGSTDTQYF
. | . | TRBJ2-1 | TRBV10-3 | TGTGCCATCAGTGAGGGTTCCGGGGCCCCCAATGAGCAGTTCTTC | CAISEGSGAPNEQFF
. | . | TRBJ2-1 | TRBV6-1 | TGTGCCATCAGTGAGTCGGAAGGTAGCGGAGACTACAATGAGCAGTTCTTC | CAISESEGSGDYNEQFF
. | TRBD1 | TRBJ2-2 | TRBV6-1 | TGTGCCAGCAGTGGACAGGGGGCCAGCGGGGAGCTGTTTTTT | CASSGQGASGELFF
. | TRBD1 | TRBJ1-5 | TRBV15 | TGTGCCACCAGCAGAGATTATTCAGGGGGCTTAGAGCCCCAGCATTTT | CATSRDYSGGLEPQHF
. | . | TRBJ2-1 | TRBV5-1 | TGCGCCAGCAGCTTAGCGTCGAGCTCCTACAATGAGCAGTTCTTC | CASSLASSSYNEQFF
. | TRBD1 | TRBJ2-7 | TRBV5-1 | TGCGCCAGCAGCTTGGCCGAGAGAAAGGGGGCCTCCTACGAGCAGTACTTC | CASSLAERKGASYEQYF
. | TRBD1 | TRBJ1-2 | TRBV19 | TGTGCCAGTAGTCCTCGGACAGGCGCCCTGAACTATGGCTACACCTTC | CASSPRTGALNYGYTF
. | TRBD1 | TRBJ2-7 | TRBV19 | TGTGCCAGTAGGGACAGGGCAACCTACGAGCAGTACTTC | CASRDRATYEQYF
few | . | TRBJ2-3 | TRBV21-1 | TGTGCCAGCAGCCTTCGACAGGGCGAATATTTT | CASSLRQGEYF
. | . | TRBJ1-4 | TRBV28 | TGTGCCAGCAGTCCACCCGGTCAGACTGAAAAACTGTTTTTT | CASSPPGQTEKLFF
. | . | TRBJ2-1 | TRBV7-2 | TGTGCCAGCGGACAGCACAATGAGCAGTTCTTC | CASGQHNEQFF
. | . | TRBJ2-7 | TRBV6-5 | TGTGCCAGCAGTTTAAGGGGGAGAAGGCCCTACGAGCAGTACTTC | CASSLRGRRPYEQYF
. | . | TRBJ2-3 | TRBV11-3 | TGTGCCAGCAGCTTAGTGGTGCTAGTAGTTGATACGCAGTATTTT | CASSLVVLVVDTQYF
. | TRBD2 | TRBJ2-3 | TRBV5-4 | TGTGCCAGCAGCTTTGAATTAGCGGGAGTCGGGGCCACAGATACGCAGTATTTT | CASSFELAGVGATDTQYF
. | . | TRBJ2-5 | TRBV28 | TGTGCCAGCAGTTCCCCAAGCGTCCAAGAGACCCAGTACTTC | CASSSPSVQETQYF
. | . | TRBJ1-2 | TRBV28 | TGTGCCAGCAGTTTGAGAAGTACCTATGGCTACACCTTC | CASSLRSTYGYTF
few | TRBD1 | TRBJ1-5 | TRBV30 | TGTGCCTGGAGTGCAGGGGGTCCGGAGGCCCAGCATTTT | CAWSAGGPEAQHF
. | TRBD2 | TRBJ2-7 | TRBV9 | TGTGCCAGCAGCGCCCGCGGCGCGGGAGATTCCTACGAGCAGTACTTC | CASSARGAGDSYEQYF
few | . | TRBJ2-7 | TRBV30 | TGTGCCTGGAGTCCTATAGAGACCTACGAGCAGTACTTC | CAWSPIETYEQYF
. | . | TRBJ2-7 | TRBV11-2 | TGTGCCAGCAGCTTAGTTAACCGGGACATTCCCTCCTACGAGCAGTACTTC | CASSLVNRDIPSYEQYF
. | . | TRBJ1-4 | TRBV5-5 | TGTGCCAGCAGCTCTCGGGCGGCTAATGAAAAACTGTTTTTT | CASSSRAANEKLFF
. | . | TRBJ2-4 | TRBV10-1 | TGCGCCAGCAGTGAGTCACTAGGAGGATCCAAAAACATTCAGTACTTC | CASSESLGGSKNIQYF
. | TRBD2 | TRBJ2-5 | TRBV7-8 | TGTGCCAGCAGCGAGATACCGGGACTAGCGGGAGATGGAGAGACCCAGTACTTC | CASSEIPGLAGDGETQYF
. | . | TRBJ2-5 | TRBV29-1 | TGCAGCGGTGTATCACAAGAGACCCAGTACTTC | CSGVSQETQYF
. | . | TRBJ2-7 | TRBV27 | TGTGCCAGCGCAAATACCCCTTACGAGCAGTACTTC | CASANTPYEQYF
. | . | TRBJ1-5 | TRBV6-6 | TGTGCCAGCAGTTACCTGACAGTGACCAATCAGCCCCAGCATTTT | CASSYLTVTNQPQHF
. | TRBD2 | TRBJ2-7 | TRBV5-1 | TGCGCCAGCAGCTTAACAGGGAAATTCGTTACTAGCGGGACCGAAGAGCAGTACTTC | CASSLTGKFVTSGTEEQYF
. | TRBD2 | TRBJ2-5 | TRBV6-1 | TGTGCCAGCAGTGAAGCTTCGGGGGGGGTCATGCAGACCCAGTACTTC | CASSEASGGVMQTQYF
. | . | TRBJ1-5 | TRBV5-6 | TGTGCCAGCAGCTTGTCGAGTCAGCCCCAGCATTTT | CASSLSSQPQHF
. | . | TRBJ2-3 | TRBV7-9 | TGTGCCAGCAGCCGGGACGTCGAGGATACGCAGTATTTT | CASSRDVEDTQYF
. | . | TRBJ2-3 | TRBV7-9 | TGTGCCAGCAGCTCGACAGGCCGTGAGTGGACAGATACGCAGTATTTT | CASSSTGREWTDTQYF
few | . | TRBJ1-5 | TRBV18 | TGTGCCAGCTCACCTGGTGCACAGGAACATCAGCCCCAGCATTTT | CASSPGAQEHQPQHF
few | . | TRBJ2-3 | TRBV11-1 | TGTGCCAGCAGCTTAGGATCAGATACGCAGTATTTT | CASSLGSDTQYF
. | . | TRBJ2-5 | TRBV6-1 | TGTGCCAGCAGTGATTGGGCAGTACACCAAGAGACCCAGTACTTC | CASSDWAVHQETQYF
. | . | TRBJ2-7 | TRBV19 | TGTGCCAGTAGTATTTCCTCCTCGGGGGCCTACGAGCAGTACTTC | CASSISSSGAYEQYF
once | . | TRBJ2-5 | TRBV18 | TGTGCCAGCTCACCCAGACTAGAAGAGACCCAGTACTTC | CASSPRLEETQYF
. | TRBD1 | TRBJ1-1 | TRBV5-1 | TGCGCCAGCAGCCCCAGGGGACAGGGATTCGTGGACACTGAAGCTTTCTTT | CASSPRGQGFVDTEAFF
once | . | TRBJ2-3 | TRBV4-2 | TGTGCCAGCAGCCAACGGCGGGATGGAGATACGCAGTATTTT | CASSQRRDGDTQYF